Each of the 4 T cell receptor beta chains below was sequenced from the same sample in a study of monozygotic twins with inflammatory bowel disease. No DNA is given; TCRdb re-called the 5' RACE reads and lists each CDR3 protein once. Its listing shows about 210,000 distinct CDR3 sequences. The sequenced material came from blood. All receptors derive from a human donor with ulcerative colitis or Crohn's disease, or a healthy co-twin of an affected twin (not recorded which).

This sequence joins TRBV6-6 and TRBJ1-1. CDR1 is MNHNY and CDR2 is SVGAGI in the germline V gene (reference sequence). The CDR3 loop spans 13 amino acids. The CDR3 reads CASSFAMGTEAFF.

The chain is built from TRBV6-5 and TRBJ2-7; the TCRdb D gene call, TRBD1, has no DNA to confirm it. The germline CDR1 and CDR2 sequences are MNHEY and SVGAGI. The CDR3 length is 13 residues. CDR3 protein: CASSFRGVYEQYF.

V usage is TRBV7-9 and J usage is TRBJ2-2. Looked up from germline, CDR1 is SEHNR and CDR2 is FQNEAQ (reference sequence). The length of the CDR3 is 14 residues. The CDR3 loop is CASSWTEFTGELFF. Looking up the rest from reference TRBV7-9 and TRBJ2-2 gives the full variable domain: DTGVSQNPRHKITKRGQNVTFRCDPISEHNRLYWYRQTLGQGPEFLTYFQNEAQLEKSRLLSDRFSAERPKGSFSTLEIQRTEQGDSAMYLCASSWTEFTGELFFGEGSRLTVL.

Here the CDR3 reads CSALTSAETQYF. The rearrangement uses TRBV20-1 and TRBJ2-5; TCRdb reports TRBD2, a call that lacks DNA to check it against. This CDR3 is built from 12 residues. From germline, CDR1 is DFQATT and CDR2 SNEGSKA (reference sequence).